The 27 T cell receptor beta chains presented below share a single source sample, sequenced in a study of T cell clonotyping in hematopoietic cell transplantation. The time point denotes: recipient sample about 28 days before transplant, after cytoreduction. TCRdb keeps only in-frame clones here, not all; method: immunoSEQ multiplex PCR. Of around 80,000 clones listed, about 96% are singletons. Specimen: peripheral blood mononuclear cells, collected before stem cell transplant. These receptors all come from a woman aged 50 to 65 with acute myeloid leukemia. Some clones in this sample may be carry-over from other donors' samples.

This clone was counted a single time. The J gene is TRBJ1-6, the V gene TRBV9; D call uncertain. The CDR3 covers 19 residues. Germline V lookup: CDR1 SGDLS, CDR2 YYNGEE. The V end was cut by 4 bases, the J end by 1 base, with 21 bases between. This chain's CDR3 is CASSLKIREYRSYNSPLHF. In DNA form, the CDR3 reads TGTGCCAGCAGCCTAAAGATCAGAGAGTACCGTTCCTATAATTCACCCCTCCACTTT.

The chain is built from TRBV6-5 and TRBJ1-2; TRBD1 aligns across 8 bases. CDR1 and CDR2 (germline): MNHEY, SVGAGI. The CDR3 has 13 residues. V was clipped by 6 bases and J by 8 bases; unmatched bases: 8. CDR3 DNA sequence: TGTGCCAGCAGACTCGGGACAGGTTCCGGCTACACCTTC. This codes for CASRLGTGSGYTF.

This rearrangement joins TRBV4-1 to TRBJ2-7; D may be TRBD1 or TRBD2 (7 bases each). With 0 bases removed from V and 3 bases from J, the gap between germline ends came to 18 bases. CDR3 length: 17 amino acids. The germline V gene encodes CDR1 MGHRA and CDR2 YSYEKL. CDR3 in DNA: TGCGCCAGCAGCCAAGATCGGGGCAGGGGGGGTTTCTACGAGCAGTACTTC. It translates to CASSQDRGRGGFYEQYF.

V gene TRBV6-5 combines with J gene TRBJ1-2; 7 bases are a match to TRBD1. The germline V gene encodes CDR1 MNHEY and CDR2 SVGAGI. J lost 5 bases, V lost 5 bases, and 8 bases had no gene match. CDR3 length: 14 amino acids. The CDR3 coding sequence is TGTGCCAGCAGTCCCCAGGGGGTTCTTTATGGCTACACCTTC. Protein sequence: CASSPQGVLYGYTF.

V usage is TRBV19 and J usage is TRBJ1-2, with a tentative D call TRBD1 (5 bases). Germline CDR1 and CDR2: LNHDA and SQIVND (reference sequence). This CDR3 has 17 amino acids. Trimming took off 2 bases at V and 2 bases at J, with 18 bases between the two ends. CDR3 in DNA: TGTGCCAGTAGTATAAGGGGCAGTGTATTTCGGAACTATGGCTACACCTTC. Protein sequence: CASSIRGSVFRNYGYTF.

J is TRBJ1-1 and V is TRBV27, with D unresolved. This CDR3 has 15 residues. Between the trimmed V and J ends, which lost 0 bases and 1 base, there was a span of 9 bases. CDR1 is MNHEY, CDR2 SMNVEV, per germline (reference sequence). CDR3 nucleotides: TGTGCCAGCAGTTTATCGTACGGGGAGAACACTGAAGCTTTCTTT. Its translation: CASSLSYGENTEAFF.

The rearrangement uses TRBV19 and TRBJ2-1; 10 bases are a match to TRBD2. The CDR3 covers 15 residues. Looked up from germline, CDR1 is LNHDA and CDR2 is SQIVND (reference sequence). J was trimmed by 4 bases and V by 6 bases; bases with no gene match: 6. This CDR3 is CASSTVLAGYNEQFF. The CDR3 bases are TGTGCCAGTAGCACCGTACTAGCGGGGTACAATGAGCAGTTCTTC.

The V call is TRBV7-9, the J call TRBJ1-4; D not resolved. The germline gives CDR1 SEHNR, CDR2 FQNEAQ (reference sequence). The CDR3 length is 12 residues. Between the trimmed V and J ends, which lost 4 bases and 5 bases, there was a span of 5 bases. In DNA form, the CDR3 reads TGTGCCAGCAGCTACGAGAATGAAAAACTGTTTTTT. It is translated as CASSYENEKLFF.

This chain connects TRBV30 to TRBJ1-5, with D possibly TRBD1 on 5 matching bases. In germline, CDR1 is GTSNPN, CDR2 SVGIG (reference sequence). Trimming removed 2 bases from V and 9 bases from J, with 29 bases in between. The CDR3 covers 18 residues. CDR3: CAWSINHPGTGLLLPQHF. The DNA of the CDR3 is TGTGCCTGGAGTATCAATCACCCTGGGACGGGTTTACTCTTGCCCCAGCATTTT.

The chain has TRBV23-1 and TRBJ2-6; 7 positions match TRBD1. TRBV23-1 is an ORF; its function is uncertain. The CDR3 totals 15 residues. V was pared by 4 bases and J by 3 bases, with 3 bases of the junction left unmatched. In DNA form, the CDR3 reads TGCGCCAGCAGTCCGAGGGGGCTTGGGGCCAACGTCCTGACTTTC. This codes for CASSPRGLGANVLTF.

The chain carries TRBV27 and TRBJ2-7, with D unresolved. Trimming removed 5 bases at V and 5 bases at J, with 13 bases between. The germline V gene encodes CDR1 MNHEY and CDR2 SMNVEV (reference sequence). The CDR3 spans 13 residues. CDR3 protein: CASSPSRPDEQYF. The CDR3 region has the DNA TGTGCCAGCAGTCCCAGCCGACCCGACGAGCAGTACTTC.

CDR3 region: CASSLERGVRTEAFF. CDR3 bases: TGCGCCAGCAGCTTGGAGCGGGGAGTACGCACTGAAGCTTTCTTT. This rearrangement joins TRBV5-1 to TRBJ1-1; D unclear. Trimming removed 0 bases at V and 4 bases at J, with 13 bases between. The CDR3 sequence is 15 residues long. CDR1 is SGHRS and CDR2 is YFSETQ in the germline V gene.

The sample holds one count of this clone. V usage is TRBV29-1 and J usage is TRBJ1-1; D is possibly TRBD1 (5 bases). Germline V gene data show CDR1 as SQVTM and CDR2 as ANQGSEA. Trimming took off 0 bases at V and 11 bases at J, with 10 bases between the two ends. This CDR3 spans 11 amino acids. CDR3 residues: CSVEEGGGAFF. In DNA, the CDR3 is TGCAGCGTTGAAGAGGGGGGAGGGGCTTTCTTT.

The genes are TRBV9 and TRBJ1-4; the D gene is possibly TRBD1 (6 bases). Trimming removed 2 bases at V and 0 bases at J, with 11 bases between. Germline V CDR1 and CDR2: SGDLS, YYNGEE. This CDR3 contains 16 residues. This CDR3 is CASSVGTGSTNEKLFF. The CDR3 DNA is TGTGCCAGCAGCGTCGGAACAGGGTCAACTAATGAAAAACTGTTTTTT.

The chain carries TRBV29-1 and TRBJ1-5; TRBD1 aligns across 9 bases. The V segment lost 5 bases and the J segment 5 bases; nucleotides outside the gene matches: 4. Germline-derived CDR1 and CDR2 are SQVTM and ANQGSEA. This CDR3 region has 13 residues. CDR3 DNA sequence: TGCAGCGTTACAGGGGGCCCGGATCAGCCCCAGCATTTT. Translated: CSVTGGPDQPQHF.

The chain recombines TRBV2 with TRBJ2-7; weak D call: TRBD1 (6 bases). The CDR3 contains 14 residues. Germline V lookup: CDR1 SNHLY, CDR2 FYNNEI. V shed 2 bases and J shed 5 bases, with 13 bases lying between them. CDR3 sequence: CASSETRGWNEQYF. The CDR3 DNA follows: TGTGCCAGCAGTGAAACTAGGGGGTGGAACGAGCAGTACTTC.

This chain uses TRBV28 with TRBJ2-3, with D possibly TRBD1 on 6 matching bases. Germline V gene sequence: CDR1 MDHEN, CDR2 SYDVKM. The CDR3 is made up of 14 amino acids. Trimming cost V 5 bases and J 2 bases, with 11 bases left between them. Here the CDR3 DNA reads TGTGCCAGCAGTCTCCGGGACAACACAGATACGCAGTATTTT. Residues: CASSLRDNTDTQYF.

This chain uses TRBV5-1 with TRBJ1-2; D is uncertain. Between the trimmed V and J ends, which lost 0 bases and 6 bases, there was a span of 9 bases. The CDR3 length is 13 residues. CDR1 and CDR2 (germline): SGHRS, YFSETQ. CDR3 loop: CASSLADDNGYTF. In nucleotides, the CDR3 is TGCGCCAGCAGCTTGGCCGACGACAATGGCTACACCTTC.

V and J are TRBV7-9 and TRBJ1-5; no clear D. V lost 0 bases and J lost 5, with 11 bases in between. The CDR3 extends over 15 amino acids. In germline, CDR1 is SEHNR, CDR2 FQNEAQ (reference sequence). CDR3 sequence reads: CASSLAGTNHQPQHF. The CDR3 DNA sequence: TGTGCCAGCAGCTTAGCAGGCACCAACCATCAGCCCCAGCATTTT.

The chain is built from TRBV28 and TRBJ1-5; D uncertain. The germline gives CDR1 MDHEN, CDR2 SYDVKM. V dropped 8 bases and J dropped 1 base, with 15 bases sitting between them. This CDR3 contains 15 residues. DNA of the CDR3: TGTGCCAGCGGCTACAGCACATCAAGCAATCAGCCCCAGCATTTT. Translation gives CASGYSTSSNQPQHF.

The chain links TRBV6-1 to TRBJ2-7, with 10 bases matching TRBD1. CDR1 is MNHNS, CDR2 SASEGT, per germline. The CDR3 extends over 14 amino acids. V was clipped by 6 bases and J by 4 bases; unmatched bases: 6. CDR3 loop: CASRPGQGNYEQYF. The CDR3 coding sequence is TGTGCCAGCAGGCCGGGACAGGGGAATTACGAGCAGTACTTC.

The chain links TRBV28 to TRBJ2-7; maybe TRBD2 (5 bases). Trimming removed 11 bases at V and 5 bases at J, with 28 bases between. The CDR3 sequence is 16 residues long. The V gene's germline CDR1 is MDHEN and CDR2 SYDVKM. CDR3 loop: CASPWLAPFLTHEQYF. Here the CDR3 DNA reads TGTGCCTCCCCCTGGCTAGCTCCCTTTTTGACTCACGAGCAGTACTTC.

The chain has TRBV29-1 and TRBJ2-3; 12 bases agree with TRBD2. This CDR3 region has 15 residues. Losses at the gene ends were 4 bases for V and 3 bases for J; bases not matched to a gene: 5. CDR1 and CDR2 from the germline V gene are SQVTM and ANQGSEA. The CDR3 loop reads CSVATSGRYTDTQYF. The CDR3 bases are TGCAGCGTTGCTACTAGCGGGAGGTATACAGATACGCAGTATTTT.

J is TRBJ2-1 and V is TRBV7-9; D perhaps matches TRBD2 (6 bases). The length of the CDR3 is 12 residues. The V and J ends lost 5 bases and 10 bases respectively, with 12 bases between them. CDR1 and CDR2 (germline): SEHNR, FQNEAQ (reference sequence). The chain's CDR3 is CASSRLGVEQFF. DNA for the CDR3: TGTGCCAGCAGCCGACTAGGGGTAGAGCAGTTCTTC.

This rearrangement joins TRBV7-9 to TRBJ2-7; 8 bases line up with TRBD2. This CDR3 is 16 amino acids long. CDR1 and CDR2 (germline): SEHNR, FQNEAQ (reference sequence). V shed 5 bases, J shed 2 bases, and the junction held 11 bases outside the gene matches. The CDR3 sequence: CASSPTGTSGTYEQYF. As DNA, the CDR3 is TGTGCCAGCAGCCCGACCGGCACTAGCGGCACCTACGAGCAGTACTTC.

The V gene is TRBV6-5, the J gene TRBJ1-3, with D possibly being TRBD1 (5 bases). V lost 2 bases to trimming and J lost 2 bases, with 10 bases between them. The CDR3 is 15 residues long. CDR1 is MNHEY and CDR2 is SVGAGI in the germline V gene. The CDR3 loop reads CASSYDGGPGNTIYF. The CDR3 region has the DNA TGTGCCAGCAGTTACGATGGGGGTCCTGGAAACACCATATATTTT.

The rearrangement uses TRBV11-2 and TRBJ2-7; D ambiguous. The CDR3 sequence is 11 residues long. Germline V gives CDR1 SGHAT, CDR2 FQNNGV. V dropped 5 bases and J dropped 9 bases, with 11 bases sitting between them. The DNA for the CDR3 is TGTGCCAGCAGCAAACTACGATGGCAGTACTTC. This codes for CASSKLRWQYF.